This TCR beta chain was retrieved from a study of persistence of HIV-infected CD4 T cells. Findings and limits, study-wide: Compared with CD3/CD28-stimulated cells, CMV- and Gag-responding cells showed lower TCRbeta richness.

Trimming left V 5 bases short and J 5 bases short, with 19 bases between. Germline V gene sequence: CDR1 LNHDA, CDR2 SQIVND (reference sequence). The CDR3 has 15 residues. An overlapping HIV-1 Gag peptide pool stimulated these cells at roughly 0.97 ug/peptide/mL. CD40L-negative CD69-negative CD45RO-high memory CD4+ T cells were sorted as populations depleted of antigen-responding cells. With regard to this clone: Antigen unknown.

Sequencing used immunoSEQ version 4 in survey mode. Template was genomic DNA at 10 ng/uL, with up to 1 ug used per sample. The data were produced by immunoSEQ multiplex PCR, yet TCRdb's version contains in-frame clones alone and is incomplete. The sample yields 50,000 to 65,000 clones, just under 75% seen once. The TCR originated in an adult man with HIV who was CMV-seropositive. Specimen: CD4+ T cells sorted from PBMCs after approximately 19-hour stimulation, collected from a patient who received antiretroviral therapy. This chain connects TRBV19 to TRBJ2-7; D is tentatively TRBD1 or TRBD2 (6 bases each). CDR3 amino acids: CASSDRQAGTHEQYF. The CDR3 bases are TGTGCCAGTAGTGATCGACAGGCGGGGACTCACGAGCAGTACTTC.